This T cell receptor (beta chain) was sequenced in a study of T cell changes during pregnancy in multiple sclerosis. Trimming left V 1 base short and J 5 bases short, with 14 bases between. CDR3 size: 15 residues. CDR1 and CDR2 from the germline V gene are SEHNR and FQNEAQ (reference sequence). Assay used: immunoSEQ multiplex PCR; TCRdb lists only in-frame clones, some missing. The sample has 110,000 or so clones; over 85% are singletons. The chain combines TRBV7-9 with TRBJ2-5; a possible D gene is TRBD1 (6 bases). The starting material was peripheral blood, obtained before pregnancy. The sequence derives from a female donor with multiple sclerosis, enrolled in a pregnancy study. The CDR3 protein is CASSLVSGDAETQYF. The CDR3 nucleotides read TGTGCCAGCAGCTTAGTATCAGGGGACGCGGAGACCCAGTACTTC.